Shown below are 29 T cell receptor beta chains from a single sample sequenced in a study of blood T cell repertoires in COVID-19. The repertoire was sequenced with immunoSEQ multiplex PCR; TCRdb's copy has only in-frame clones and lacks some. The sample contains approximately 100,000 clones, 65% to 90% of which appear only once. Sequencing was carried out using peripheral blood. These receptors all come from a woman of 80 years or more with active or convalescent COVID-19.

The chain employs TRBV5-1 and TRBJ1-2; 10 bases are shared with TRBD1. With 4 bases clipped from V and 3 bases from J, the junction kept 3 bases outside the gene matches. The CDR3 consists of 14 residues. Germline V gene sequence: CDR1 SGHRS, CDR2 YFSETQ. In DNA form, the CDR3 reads TGCGCCAGCAGCCCGACAGGGGGCGACTATGGCTACACCTTC. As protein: CASSPTGGDYGYTF.

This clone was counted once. CDR3 DNA: TGTGCCACCAAAGGACAGGGGGAGGGTCAGCCCCAGCATTTT. This sequence encodes CATKGQGEGQPQHF. The V call is TRBV24-1, the J call TRBJ1-5, with TRBD1 matching 10 bases. Germline V gene sequence: CDR1 KGHDR, CDR2 SFDVKD. The CDR3 is 14 amino acids. V lost 8 bases to trimming and J lost 6 bases; unmatched junction nucleotides: 6.

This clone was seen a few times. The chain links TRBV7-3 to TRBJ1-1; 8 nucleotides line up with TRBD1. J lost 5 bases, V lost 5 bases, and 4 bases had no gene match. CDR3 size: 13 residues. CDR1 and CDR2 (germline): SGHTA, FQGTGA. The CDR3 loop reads CASSPQGATEAFF. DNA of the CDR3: TGTGCCAGCAGCCCCCAGGGGGCGACTGAAGCTTTCTTT.

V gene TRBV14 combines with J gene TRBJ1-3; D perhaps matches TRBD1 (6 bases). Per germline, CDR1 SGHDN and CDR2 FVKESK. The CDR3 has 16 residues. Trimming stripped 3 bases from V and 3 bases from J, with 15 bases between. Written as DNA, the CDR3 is TGTGCCAGCAGCCAGCATGAAACAGGGAATGGAAACACCATATATTTT. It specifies CASSQHETGNGNTIYF.

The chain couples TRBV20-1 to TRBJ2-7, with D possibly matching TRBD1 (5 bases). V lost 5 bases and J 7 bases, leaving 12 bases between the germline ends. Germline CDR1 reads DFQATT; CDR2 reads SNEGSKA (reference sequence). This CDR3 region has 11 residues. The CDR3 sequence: CSAPTGEEQYF. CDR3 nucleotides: TGCAGTGCTCCCACAGGAGAGGAGCAGTACTTC.

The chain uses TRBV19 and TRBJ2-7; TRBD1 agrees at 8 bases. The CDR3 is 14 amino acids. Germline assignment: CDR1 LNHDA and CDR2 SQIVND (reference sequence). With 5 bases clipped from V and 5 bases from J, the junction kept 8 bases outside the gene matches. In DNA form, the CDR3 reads TGTGCCAGTAGTTCGGGGCAGGGGGCCAACGAGCAGTACTTC. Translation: CASSSGQGANEQYF.

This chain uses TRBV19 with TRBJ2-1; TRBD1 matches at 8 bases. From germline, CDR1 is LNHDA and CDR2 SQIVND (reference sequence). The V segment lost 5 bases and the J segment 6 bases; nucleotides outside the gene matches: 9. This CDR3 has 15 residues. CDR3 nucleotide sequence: TGTGCCAGTAGTGTACGGGACAGGAGTATCAATGAGCAGTTCTTC. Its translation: CASSVRDRSINEQFF.

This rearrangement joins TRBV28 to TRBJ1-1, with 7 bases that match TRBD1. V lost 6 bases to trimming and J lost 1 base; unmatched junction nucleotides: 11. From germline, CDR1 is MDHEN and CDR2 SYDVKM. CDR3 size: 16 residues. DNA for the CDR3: TGTGCCAGCAGGTTTTATACGAGGGGGCCGAACACTGAAGCTTTCTTT. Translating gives CASRFYTRGPNTEAFF.

The CDR3: CASSSMASGSRGELFF. DNA of the CDR3: TGTGCCAGCAGCTCCATGGCTAGCGGGAGTAGGGGGGAGCTGTTTTTT. The chain joins TRBV7-3 to TRBJ2-2, with 10 bases lining up with TRBD2. CDR3 length: 16 amino acids. V lost 4 bases and J lost 8; bases outside the gene matches: 10. Germline V gene data show CDR1 as SGHTA and CDR2 as FQGTGA.

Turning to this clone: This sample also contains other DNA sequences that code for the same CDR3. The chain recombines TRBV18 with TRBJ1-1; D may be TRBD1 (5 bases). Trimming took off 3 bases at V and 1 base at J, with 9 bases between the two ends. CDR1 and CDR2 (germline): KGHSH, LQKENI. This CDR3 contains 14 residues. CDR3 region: CASSPQGQNTEAFF. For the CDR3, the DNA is TGTGCCAGCTCACCCCAAGGACAGAACACTGAAGCTTTCTTT.

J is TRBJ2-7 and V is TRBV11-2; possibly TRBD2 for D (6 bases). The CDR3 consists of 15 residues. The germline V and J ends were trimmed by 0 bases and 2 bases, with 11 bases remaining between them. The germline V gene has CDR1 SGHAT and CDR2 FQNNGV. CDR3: CASSLEASVAYEQYF. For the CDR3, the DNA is TGTGCCAGCAGCTTAGAAGCTAGCGTCGCCTACGAGCAGTACTTC.

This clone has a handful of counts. The CDR3 DNA reads TGTGCCAGCAGACCCGGGACTAGCGGTTCCTACAATGAGCAGTTCTTC. This translates into CASRPGTSGSYNEQFF. The V gene is TRBV7-9, the J gene TRBJ2-1; 11 bases map to TRBD2. CDR1 and CDR2 from the germline V gene are SEHNR and FQNEAQ (reference sequence). This CDR3 comprises 16 residues. V gave up 6 bases and J gave up 1 base; unmatched junction bases: 5.

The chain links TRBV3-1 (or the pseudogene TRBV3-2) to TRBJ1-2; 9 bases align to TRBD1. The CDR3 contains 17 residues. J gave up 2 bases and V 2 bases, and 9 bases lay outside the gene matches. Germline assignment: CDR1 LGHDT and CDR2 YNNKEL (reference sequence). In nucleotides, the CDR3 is TGTGCCAGCAGCCAAACTCCACGGACAGGGGAAAACTATGGCTACACCTTC. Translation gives CASSQTPRTGENYGYTF.

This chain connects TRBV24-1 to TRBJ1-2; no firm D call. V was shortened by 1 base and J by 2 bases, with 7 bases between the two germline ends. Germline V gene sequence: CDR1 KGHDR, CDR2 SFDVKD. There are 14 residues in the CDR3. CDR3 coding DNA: TGTGCCACCAGTGATTTTGGGCAGAACTATGGCTACACCTTC. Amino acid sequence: CATSDFGQNYGYTF.

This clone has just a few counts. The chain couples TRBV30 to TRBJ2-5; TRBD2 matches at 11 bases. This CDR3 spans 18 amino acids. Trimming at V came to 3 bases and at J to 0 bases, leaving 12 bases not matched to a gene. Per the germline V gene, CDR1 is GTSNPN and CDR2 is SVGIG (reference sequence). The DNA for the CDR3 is TGTGCCTGGAGCCTGGTCCCGGGACTAGCGGAGTACCAAGAGACCCAGTACTTC. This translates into CAWSLVPGLAEYQETQYF. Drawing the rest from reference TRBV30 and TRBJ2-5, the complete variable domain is SQTIHQWPATLVQPVGSPLSLECTVEGTSNPNLYWYRQAAGRGLQLLFYSVGIGQISSEVPQNLSASRPQDRQFILSSKKLLLSDSGFYLCAWSLVPGLAEYQETQYFGPGTRLLVL.

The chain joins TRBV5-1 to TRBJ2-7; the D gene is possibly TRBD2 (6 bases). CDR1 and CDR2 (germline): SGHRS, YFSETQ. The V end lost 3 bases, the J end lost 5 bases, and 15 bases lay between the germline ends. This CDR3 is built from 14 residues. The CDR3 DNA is TGCGCCAGCAGCTCGGGAGCCCGACCCGACGAGCAGTACTTC. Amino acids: CASSSGARPDEQYF.

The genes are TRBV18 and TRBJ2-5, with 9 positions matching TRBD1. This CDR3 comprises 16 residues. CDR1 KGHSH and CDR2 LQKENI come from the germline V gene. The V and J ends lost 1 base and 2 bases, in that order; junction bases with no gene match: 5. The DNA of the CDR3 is TGTGCCAGCTCACCACGCGACAGGGGGGCGCAAGAGACCCAGTACTTC. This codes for CASSPRDRGAQETQYF.

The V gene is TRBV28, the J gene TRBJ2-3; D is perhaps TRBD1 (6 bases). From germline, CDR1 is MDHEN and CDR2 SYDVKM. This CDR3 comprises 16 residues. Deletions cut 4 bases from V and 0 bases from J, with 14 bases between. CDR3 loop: CASSSPGQPSTDTQYF. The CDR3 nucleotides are TGTGCCAGCAGTTCTCCGGGACAACCTAGCACAGATACGCAGTATTTT. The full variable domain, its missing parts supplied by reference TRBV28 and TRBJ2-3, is DVKVTQSSRYLVKRTGEKVFLECVQDMDHENMFWYRQDPGLGLRLIYFSYDVKMKEKGDIPEGYSVSREKKERFSLILESASTNQTSMYLCASSSPGQPSTDTQYFGPGTRLTVL.

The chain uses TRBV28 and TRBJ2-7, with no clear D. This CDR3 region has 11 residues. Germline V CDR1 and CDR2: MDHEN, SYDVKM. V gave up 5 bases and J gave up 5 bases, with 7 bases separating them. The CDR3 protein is CASSAPNEQYF. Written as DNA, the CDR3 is TGTGCCAGCAGTGCCCCTAACGAGCAGTACTTC.

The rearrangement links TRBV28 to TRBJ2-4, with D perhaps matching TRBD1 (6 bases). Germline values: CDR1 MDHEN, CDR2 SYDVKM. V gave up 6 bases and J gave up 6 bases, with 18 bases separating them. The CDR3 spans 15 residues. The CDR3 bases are TGTGCCAGCAGCCGTCCCGGGACATACGGAAACATTCAGTACTTC. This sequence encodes CASSRPGTYGNIQYF.

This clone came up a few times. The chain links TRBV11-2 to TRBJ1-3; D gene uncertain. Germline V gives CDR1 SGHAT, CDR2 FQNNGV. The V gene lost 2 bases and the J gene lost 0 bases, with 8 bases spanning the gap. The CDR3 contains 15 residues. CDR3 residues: CASSLLADSGNTIYF. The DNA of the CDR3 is TGTGCCAGCAGCTTATTGGCTGACTCTGGAAACACCATATATTTT.

CDR3 amino acids: CASSLQGLAGTTDTQYF. The CDR3 DNA follows: TGCGCCAGCAGCCTACAAGGACTAGCGGGAACCACAGATACGCAGTATTTT. The rearrangement uses TRBV5-1 and TRBJ2-3; 12 bases are a match to TRBD2. The CDR3 contains 17 residues. With V trimmed by 4 bases and J by 2 bases, 8 bases remained unmatched. CDR1 is SGHRS and CDR2 is YFSETQ in the germline V gene.

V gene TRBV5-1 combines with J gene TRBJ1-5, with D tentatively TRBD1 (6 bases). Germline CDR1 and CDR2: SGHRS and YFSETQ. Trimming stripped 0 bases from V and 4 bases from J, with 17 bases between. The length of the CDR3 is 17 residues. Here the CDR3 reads CASSLEGGQGINQPQHF. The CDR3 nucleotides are TGCGCCAGCAGCTTGGAGGGGGGGCAAGGGATTAATCAGCCCCAGCATTTT.

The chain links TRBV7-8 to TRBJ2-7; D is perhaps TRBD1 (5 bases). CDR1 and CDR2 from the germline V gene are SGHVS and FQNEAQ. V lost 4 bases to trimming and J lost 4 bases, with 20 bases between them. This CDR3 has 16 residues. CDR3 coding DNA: TGTGCCAGCAGCTCCCCCCTGGCAGGGAAAATTTACGAGCAGTACTTC. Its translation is CASSSPLAGKIYEQYF. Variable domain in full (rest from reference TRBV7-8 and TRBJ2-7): GAGVSQSPRYKVAKRGQDVALRCDPISGHVSLFWYQQALGQGPEFLTYFQNEAQLDKSGLPSDRFFAERPEGSVSTLKIQRTQQEDSAVYLCASSSPLAGKIYEQYFGPGTRLTVT.

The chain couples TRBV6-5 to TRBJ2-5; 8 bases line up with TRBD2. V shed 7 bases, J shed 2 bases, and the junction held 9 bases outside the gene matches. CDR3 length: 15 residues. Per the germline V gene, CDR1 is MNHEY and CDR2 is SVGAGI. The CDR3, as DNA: TGTGCCAGCAACTCGGGGGGGGCAGGGCAAGAGACCCAGTACTTC. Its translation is CASNSGGAGQETQYF.

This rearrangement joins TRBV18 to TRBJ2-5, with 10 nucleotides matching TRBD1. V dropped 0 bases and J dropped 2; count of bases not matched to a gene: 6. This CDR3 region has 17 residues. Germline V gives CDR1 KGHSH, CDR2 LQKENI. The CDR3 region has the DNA TGTGCCAGCTCACCACCTTCGGGACAGGGGCCGCAAGAGACCCAGTACTTC. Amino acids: CASSPPSGQGPQETQYF.

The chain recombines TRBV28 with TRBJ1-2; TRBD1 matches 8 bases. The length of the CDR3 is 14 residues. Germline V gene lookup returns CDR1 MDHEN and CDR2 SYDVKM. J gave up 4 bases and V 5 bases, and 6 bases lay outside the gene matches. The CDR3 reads CASSHGQGSYGYTF. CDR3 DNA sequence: TGTGCCAGCAGTCATGGACAGGGCTCCTATGGCTACACCTTC.

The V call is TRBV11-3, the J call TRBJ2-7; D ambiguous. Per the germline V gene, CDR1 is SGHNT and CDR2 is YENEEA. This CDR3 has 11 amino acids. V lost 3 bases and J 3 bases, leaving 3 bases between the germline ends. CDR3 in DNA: TGTGCCAGCAGCTTCCTCTACGAGCAGTACTTC. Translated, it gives CASSFLYEQYF.

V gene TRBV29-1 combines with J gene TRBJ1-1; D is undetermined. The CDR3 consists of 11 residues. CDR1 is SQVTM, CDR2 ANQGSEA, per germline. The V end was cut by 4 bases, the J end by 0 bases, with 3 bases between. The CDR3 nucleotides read TGCAGCGTTGTCGTGAACACTGAAGCTTTCTTT. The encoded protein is CSVVVNTEAFF.